One and the same sample provided the 29 T cell receptor beta chains below, sequenced in a study of shared clonotypes between healthy human individuals. The table came from immunoSEQ multiplex PCR; TCRdb's copy has only in-frame clones and leaves some out. The data hold roughly 1.4 million clones, with approximately 98.5% observed a single time. Sequencing was performed on naive CD4+ T cells sorted from blood. Subset here: CD45RA+ positively selected. The receptors stem from a man aged 25 to 40 in good health.

This chain links TRBV7-6 with TRBJ2-3; no firm D call. Germline CDR1 and CDR2: SGHVS and FNYEAQ. The CDR3 has 12 amino acids. The V end lost 5 bases, the J end lost 0 bases, and 3 bases lay between the germline ends. CDR3: CASSASTDTQYF. The DNA of the CDR3 is TGTGCCAGCAGCGCTAGCACAGATACGCAGTATTTT. Using reference TRBV7-6 and TRBJ2-3 for the parts outside the CDR3, the full variable domain is GAGVSQSPRYKVTKRGQDVALRCDPISGHVSLYWYRQALGQGPEFLTYFNYEAQQDKSGLPNDRFSAERPEGSISTLTIQRTEQRDSAMYRCASSASTDTQYFGPGTRLTVL.

In nucleotides, the CDR3 is TGTGCCAGCAGTGAAACCGACAGGTCTGGAGAGACCCAGTACTTC. As protein: CASSETDRSGETQYF. The chain combines TRBV2 with TRBJ2-5, with D perhaps matching TRBD1 (6 bases). The CDR3 spans 15 residues. Germline values: CDR1 SNHLY, CDR2 FYNNEI. V was clipped by 2 bases and J by 4 bases, with 14 bases between them.

A single count supports this clone. The J gene is TRBJ1-1, the V gene TRBV19; 7 bases fit TRBD1. Germline V CDR1 and CDR2: LNHDA, SQIVND (reference sequence). CDR3 size: 14 residues. The trim removed 9 bases at V and 0 bases at J, leaving 7 bases unmatched. The CDR3 DNA is TGTGCCAGCTGTGACAGGGCCTTGAACACTGAAGCTTTCTTT. This encodes CASCDRALNTEAFF.

V and J are TRBV7-2 and TRBJ1-4, with D possibly TRBD1 on 5 matching bases. Germline V CDR1 and CDR2: SGHTA, FQGNSA. The CDR3 is made up of 15 amino acids. Trimming took 6 bases from V and 4 from J, leaving 15 bases between them. CDR3 sequence reads: CASSSGRGLNEKLFF. The CDR3 DNA follows: TGTGCCAGCAGTTCCGGTCGGGGACTTAATGAAAAACTGTTTTTT.

The chain recombines TRBV28 with TRBJ2-2; D call uncertain. CDR3 length: 12 amino acids. Germline V gene lookup returns CDR1 MDHEN and CDR2 SYDVKM. Trimming removed 4 bases from V and 4 bases from J, with 4 bases in between. The CDR3 sequence: CASSYLTGELFF. The CDR3 coding sequence is TGTGCCAGCAGTTACCTCACCGGGGAGCTGTTTTTT.

The chain has TRBV18 and TRBJ1-1; no firm D call. The CDR3 totals 14 residues. Germline-derived CDR1 and CDR2 are KGHSH and LQKENI. Trimming left V 2 bases short and J 3 bases short, with 10 bases between. The CDR3 reads CASSPTSKDTEAFF. Here the CDR3 DNA reads TGTGCCAGCTCACCAACTTCCAAGGACACTGAAGCTTTCTTT.

The V and J genes are TRBV11-2 and TRBJ2-4; 8 positions agree with TRBD2. V was pared by 5 bases and J by 0 bases, with 9 bases of the junction left unmatched. The CDR3 extends over 17 amino acids. In germline, CDR1 is SGHAT, CDR2 FQNNGV. The CDR3 sequence: CASSHRGGTLAKNIQYF. The DNA for the CDR3 is TGTGCCAGCAGCCACCGCGGGGGGACGCTAGCCAAAAACATTCAGTACTTC.

This clone was detected only once. This rearrangement joins TRBV9 to TRBJ2-2, with a weak D call TRBD2 (5 bases). There are 16 residues in the CDR3. Per germline, CDR1 SGDLS and CDR2 YYNGEE. Trimming stripped 2 bases from V and 0 bases from J, with 11 bases between. The CDR3 DNA follows: TGTGCCAGCAGCGTCCGAGGGATCCCGAACACCGGGGAGCTGTTTTTT. Its protein product is CASSVRGIPNTGELFF.

On this clone: The sample contains more than one DNA sequence encoding this CDR3. V and J are TRBV5-6 and TRBJ1-2, with D perhaps matching TRBD1 (6 bases). V lost 1 base and J 4 bases, leaving 8 bases between the germline ends. The CDR3 spans 13 residues. Germline lookup yields CDR1 SGHDT and CDR2 YYEEEE. The CDR3 DNA is TGTGCCAGCAGCTTGACAGGGATCTATGGCTACACCTTC. Residues: CASSLTGIYGYTF.

The chain uses TRBV5-1 and TRBJ2-7, with 7 positions matching TRBD2. This CDR3 has 14 amino acids. Germline loops: CDR1 SGHRS, CDR2 YFSETQ. V lost 0 bases and J lost 6; bases outside the gene matches: 6. The CDR3 protein is CASSLEPREGEQYF. CDR3 bases: TGCGCCAGCAGCTTGGAACCAAGGGAGGGCGAGCAGTACTTC. The full variable domain, in which reference TRBV5-1 and TRBJ2-7 provide the parts outside the CDR3, is KAGVTQTPRYLIKTRGQQVTLSCSPISGHRSVSWYQQTPGQGLQFLFEYFSETQRNKGNFPGRFSGRQFSNSRSEMNVSTLELGDSALYLCASSLEPREGEQYFGPGTRLTVT.

The chain uses TRBV7-2 and TRBJ2-7; D is uncertain. Germline V CDR1 and CDR2: SGHTA, FQGNSA. The CDR3 extends over 14 amino acids. V lost 2 bases and J 2 bases, leaving 10 bases between the germline ends. CDR3 in DNA: TGTGCCAGCAGCTTATCTACCCATGCCTACGAGCAGTACTTC. This sequence encodes CASSLSTHAYEQYF. Full variable domain (remainder filled in from reference TRBV7-2 and TRBJ2-7): GAGVSQSPSNKVTEKGKDVELRCDPISGHTALYWYRQSLGQGLEFLIYFQGNSAPDKSGLPSDRFSAERTGGSVSTLTIQRTQQEDSAVYLCASSLSTHAYEQYFGPGTRLTVT.

This rearrangement joins TRBV4-3 to TRBJ2-5; 7 nucleotides align to TRBD2. The ends lost 0 bases at V and 2 bases at J; junction bases unmatched: 3. The V gene's germline CDR1 is LGHNA and CDR2 YSLEER. The CDR3 consists of 15 residues. Here the CDR3 reads CASSQEPSGQETQYF. CDR3 DNA sequence: TGCGCCAGCAGCCAAGAACCTAGCGGACAAGAGACCCAGTACTTC.

This clone showed up just once. The genes are TRBV9 and TRBJ2-1; 10 nucleotides line up with TRBD2. Germline V gene lookup returns CDR1 SGDLS and CDR2 YYNGEE. The CDR3 covers 17 residues. J gave up 3 bases and V 4 bases, and 10 bases lay outside the gene matches. The CDR3 bases are TGTGCCAGCAGCTTGGGATATAGCGGGAGGAGCTACAATGAGCAGTTCTTC. Its protein is CASSLGYSGRSYNEQFF.

This chain links TRBV9 with TRBJ1-1; D unclear. The CDR3 loop spans 16 amino acids. V was clipped by 0 bases and J by 2 bases, with 14 bases between them. Germline V gene sequence: CDR1 SGDLS, CDR2 YYNGEE. The CDR3 DNA reads TGTGCCAGCAGCGTAGCTCCTCTGACACTAAACACTGAAGCTTTCTTT. Encoded protein: CASSVAPLTLNTEAFF.

The chain combines TRBV9 with TRBJ2-7; 12 positions match TRBD2. The CDR3 extends over 18 amino acids. Germline V CDR1 and CDR2: SGDLS, YYNGEE. Unmatched junction bases numbered 11, after V lost 0 bases and J lost 4 bases. The chain's CDR3 is CASSVGGGASGREYEQYF. The CDR3, as DNA: TGTGCCAGCAGCGTAGGAGGTGGGGCTAGCGGGAGGGAGTACGAGCAGTACTTC. Variable domain in full (rest from reference TRBV9 and TRBJ2-7): DSGVTQTPKHLITATGQRVTLRCSPRSGDLSVYWYQQSLDQGLQFLIQYYNGEERAKGNILERFSAQQFPDLHSELNLSSLELGDSALYFCASSVGGGASGREYEQYFGPGTRLTVT.

The chain combines TRBV7-6 with TRBJ1-1; no definite D call. V shed 2 bases and J shed 0 bases, with 7 bases lying between them. The CDR3 loop spans 14 amino acids. CDR1 and CDR2 (germline): SGHVS, FNYEAQ. The CDR3 DNA is TGTGCCAGCAGCTTATATCAGATGAACACTGAAGCTTTCTTT. Translated: CASSLYQMNTEAFF.

The chain combines TRBV7-6 with TRBJ2-5, with TRBD1 as a possible D gene (6 bases). Germline CDR1 SGHVS, CDR2 FNYEAQ. This CDR3 region has 14 residues. Trimming pared 3 bases from V and 5 bases from J, leaving 13 bases between. This CDR3 is CASSFGGSGETQYF. As DNA, the CDR3 is TGTGCCAGCAGCTTTGGGGGCTCGGGTGAGACCCAGTACTTC. The variable domain in full, with the rest retrieved from reference TRBV7-6 and TRBJ2-5, is GAGVSQSPRYKVTKRGQDVALRCDPISGHVSLYWYRQALGQGPEFLTYFNYEAQQDKSGLPNDRFSAERPEGSISTLTIQRTEQRDSAMYRCASSFGGSGETQYFGPGTRLLVL.

V usage is TRBV6-5 and J usage is TRBJ2-1, with D possibly called TRBD1 or TRBD2 (5 bases each). Germline V gene data show CDR1 as MNHEY and CDR2 as SVGAGI. Deletions cut 2 bases from V and 6 bases from J, with 11 bases between. The CDR3 has 14 residues. CDR3 in amino acids: CASSYTGAPNEQFF. The CDR3, as DNA: TGTGCCAGCAGTTACACCGGGGCCCCCAATGAGCAGTTCTTC.

The V call is TRBV5-1, the J call TRBJ2-1; 10 nucleotides align to TRBD2. From germline, CDR1 is SGHRS and CDR2 YFSETQ. Trimming removed 0 bases from V and 6 bases from J; junction bases left unmatched: 12. The CDR3 is 18 residues long. This CDR3 is CASSLAVSGRNGLNEQFF. The CDR3, as DNA: TGCGCCAGCAGCTTGGCTGTTAGCGGGAGGAATGGTCTCAATGAGCAGTTCTTC.

This clone appeared a single time. CDR3 bases: TGTGCCAGCAGTGAAAAAGAGGGGCAGGGTTGGCAGCCCCAGCATTTT. Its protein is CASSEKEGQGWQPQHF. The chain has TRBV6-1 and TRBJ1-5, with D tentatively TRBD1 (5 bases). The CDR3 runs to 16 residues. CDR1 is MNHNS, CDR2 SASEGT, per germline. Deletions cut 2 bases from V and 7 bases from J, with 18 bases between.

The rearrangement uses TRBV19 and TRBJ2-3; weak D call: TRBD2 (7 bases). The CDR3 has 15 amino acids. Germline V gene sequence: CDR1 LNHDA, CDR2 SQIVND (reference sequence). The ends were cut back, 5 bases at V and 0 bases at J, with 12 bases in the middle. The CDR3 coding sequence is TGTGCCAGTAGTTCCAGGGGAGGGAGCACAGATACGCAGTATTTT. This gives the protein CASSSRGGSTDTQYF.

The J gene is TRBJ2-7, the V gene TRBV6-5, with a weak D call TRBD1 (5 bases). This CDR3 comprises 14 residues. Germline V CDR1 and CDR2: MNHEY, SVGAGI. Trimming cost V 0 bases and J 3 bases, with 9 bases left between them. DNA of the CDR3: TGTGCCAGCAGTTACTCTCCAGGGAACTACGAGCAGTACTTC. Translation: CASSYSPGNYEQYF.

The chain combines TRBV10-1 with TRBJ2-3, with a weak D call TRBD1 (6 bases). The CDR3 has 16 amino acids. The V end was cut by 6 bases, the J end by 0 bases, with 16 bases between. Germline lookup yields CDR1 WNHNN and CDR2 SYGVQD (reference sequence). The CDR3 here is CASSAQTGGSTDTQYF. CDR3 coding DNA: TGCGCCAGCAGCGCCCAGACAGGAGGAAGCACAGATACGCAGTATTTT.

This chain uses TRBV7-9 with TRBJ2-7, with D possibly TRBD1 on 5 matching bases. The CDR3 is made up of 15 amino acids. The germline gives CDR1 SEHNR, CDR2 FQNEAQ (reference sequence). The ends were cut back, 1 base at V and 6 bases at J, with 16 bases in the middle. The CDR3 nucleotides read TGTGCCAGCAGCTTAGGGGATCAGGGTTTAGGCGAGCAGTACTTC. Amino acid sequence: CASSLGDQGLGEQYF. Combining the CDR3 with reference TRBV7-9 and TRBJ2-7 gives the whole variable domain DTGVSQNPRHKITKRGQNVTFRCDPISEHNRLYWYRQTLGQGPEFLTYFQNEAQLEKSRLLSDRFSAERPKGSFSTLEIQRTEQGDSAMYLCASSLGDQGLGEQYFGPGTRLTVT.

The chain combines TRBV2 with TRBJ2-7; D uncertain. Trimming stripped 2 bases from V and 7 bases from J, with 9 bases between. CDR1 is SNHLY and CDR2 is FYNNEI in the germline V gene. The CDR3 contains 12 residues. In DNA, the CDR3 is TGTGCCAGCAGTGAAATGGTGGGGGAGCAGTACTTC. Encoded protein: CASSEMVGEQYF.

The CDR3 here is CASSFGLAGGETQYF. For the CDR3, the DNA is TGTGCCAGCAGCTTCGGCCTAGCGGGAGGAGAGACCCAGTACTTC. V and J are TRBV11-2 and TRBJ2-5, with 11 bases lining up with TRBD2. The J segment lost 4 bases and the V segment lost 3 bases, leaving 4 bases of the junction unmatched. In germline, CDR1 is SGHAT, CDR2 FQNNGV. This CDR3 contains 15 residues.

CDR3 sequence reads: CASSLGLAGQNTGELFF. The DNA for the CDR3 is TGCGCCAGCAGCTTGGGCCTAGCGGGACAGAACACCGGGGAGCTGTTTTTT. This chain joins TRBV5-1 and TRBJ2-2; 9 nucleotides line up with TRBD2. V lost 0 bases to trimming and J lost 1 base; unmatched junction nucleotides: 4. CDR1 is SGHRS, CDR2 YFSETQ, per germline. This CDR3 has 17 residues.

This clone was picked up one time. Relative to the germline gene, one junction end is altered; a read error may explain this. The V call is TRBV14, the J call TRBJ2-3, with D uncertain. Per germline, CDR1 SGHDN and CDR2 FVKESK. The CDR3 consists of 12 residues. CDR3 in amino acids: CASSPVGYTQYF. DNA for the CDR3: TGTGCCAGTAGCCCGGTGGGCTATACGCAGTATTTT. Full variable domain (outside the CDR3, taken from reference TRBV14 and TRBJ2-3): EAGVTQFPSHSVIEKGQTVTLRCDPISGHDNLYWYRRVMGKEIKFLLHFVKESKQDESGMPNNRFLAERTGGTYSTLKVQPAELEDSGVYFCASSPVGYTQYFGPGTRLTVL.

The chain joins TRBV20-1 to TRBJ2-7; TRBD1 is a possible D gene (6 bases). Germline assignment: CDR1 DFQATT and CDR2 SNEGSKA (reference sequence). The CDR3 is made up of 11 amino acids. V lost 6 bases and J lost 9, with 15 bases in between. CDR3 nucleotide sequence: TGCAGTGCAAGGCCAGGGGACGGGCAGTACTTC. Translating it yields CSARPGDGQYF.